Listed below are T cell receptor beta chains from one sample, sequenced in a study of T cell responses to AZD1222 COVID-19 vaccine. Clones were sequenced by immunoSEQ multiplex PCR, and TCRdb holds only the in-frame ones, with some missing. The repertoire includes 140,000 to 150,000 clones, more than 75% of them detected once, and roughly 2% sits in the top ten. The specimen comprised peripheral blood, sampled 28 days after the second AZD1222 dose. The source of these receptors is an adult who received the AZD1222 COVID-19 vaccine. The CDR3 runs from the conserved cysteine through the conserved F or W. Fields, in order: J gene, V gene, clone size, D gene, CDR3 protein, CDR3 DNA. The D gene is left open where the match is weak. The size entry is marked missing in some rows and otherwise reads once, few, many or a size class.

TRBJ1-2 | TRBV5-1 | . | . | CASSLVSAKTGYTF | TGCGCCAGCAGCTTGGTATCCGCAAAAACAGGCTACACCTTC
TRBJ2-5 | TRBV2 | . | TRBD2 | CASNALAGLDAQYF | TGTGCCAGCAATGCACTAGCGGGCCTAGACGCCCAGTACTTC
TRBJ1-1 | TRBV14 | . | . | CASSPYLPMNTEAFF | TGTGCCAGCAGCCCTTACTTACCTATGAACACTGAAGCTTTCTTT
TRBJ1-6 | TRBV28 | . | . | CASTNPFLGNSPLHF | TGTGCCAGTACTAATCCCTTCCTGGGCAATTCACCCCTCCACTTT
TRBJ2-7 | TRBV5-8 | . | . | CASSSRSRAQAYEQYF | TGTGCCAGCAGCTCCAGGTCCAGAGCCCAGGCCTACGAGCAGTACTTC
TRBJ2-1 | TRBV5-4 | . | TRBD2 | CASSLDAGLARNEQFF | TGTGCCAGCAGCTTGGACGCCGGACTAGCACGAAATGAGCAGTTCTTC
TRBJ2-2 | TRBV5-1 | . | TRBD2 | CASSYGTSNTGELFF | TGCGCCAGCAGCTACGGGACTAGCAACACCGGGGAGCTGTTTTTT
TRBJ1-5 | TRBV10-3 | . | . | CAISEGTGNQPQHF | TGTGCCATCAGTGAGGGGACGGGTAATCAGCCCCAGCATTTT
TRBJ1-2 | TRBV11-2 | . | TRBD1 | CASSLGTGYGYTF | TGTGCCAGCAGCTTAGGGACAGGGTATGGCTACACCTTC
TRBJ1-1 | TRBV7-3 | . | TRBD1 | CASSPDRDNTEAFF | TGTGCCAGCAGCCCCGACAGGGACAACACTGAAGCTTTCTTT
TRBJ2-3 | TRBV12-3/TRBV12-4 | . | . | CASRIKSTDTQYF | TGTGCCAGCAGAATAAAAAGCACAGATACGCAGTATTTT
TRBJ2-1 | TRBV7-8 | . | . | CASSAWTDNEQFF | TGTGCCAGCAGCGCATGGACTGACAATGAGCAGTTCTTC
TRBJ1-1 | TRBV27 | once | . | CASSLSGWRSNTEAFF | TGTGCCAGCAGTTTATCGGGTTGGAGATCCAACACTGAAGCTTTCTTT
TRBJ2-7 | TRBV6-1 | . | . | CASSEMFPYRTSYEQYF | TGTGCCAGCAGTGAAATGTTCCCCTACAGGACCTCCTACGAGCAGTACTTC
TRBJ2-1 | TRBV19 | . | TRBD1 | CASSIEVPATRGLYNEQFF | TGTGCCAGTAGTATAGAGGTTCCGGCGACCAGGGGGTTATACAATGAGCAGTTCTTC
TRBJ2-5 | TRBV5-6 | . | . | CASSSREQETQYF | TGTGCCAGCAGCTCCCGGGAACAAGAGACCCAGTACTTC
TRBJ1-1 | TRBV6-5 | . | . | CASSTGNYEAFF | TGTGCCAGCAGCACAGGGAATTATGAAGCTTTCTTT
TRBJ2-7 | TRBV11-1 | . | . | CASSLIGQGDEQYF | TGTGCCAGCAGCTTAATTGGGCAGGGCGACGAGCAGTACTTC
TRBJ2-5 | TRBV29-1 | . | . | CSVEGDLETQYF | TGCAGCGTTGAGGGGGATCTTGAGACCCAGTACTTC
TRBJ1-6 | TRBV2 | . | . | CASRNFGTTNNSPLHF | TGTGCCAGCAGAAATTTCGGGACGACAAATAATTCACCCCTCCACTTT